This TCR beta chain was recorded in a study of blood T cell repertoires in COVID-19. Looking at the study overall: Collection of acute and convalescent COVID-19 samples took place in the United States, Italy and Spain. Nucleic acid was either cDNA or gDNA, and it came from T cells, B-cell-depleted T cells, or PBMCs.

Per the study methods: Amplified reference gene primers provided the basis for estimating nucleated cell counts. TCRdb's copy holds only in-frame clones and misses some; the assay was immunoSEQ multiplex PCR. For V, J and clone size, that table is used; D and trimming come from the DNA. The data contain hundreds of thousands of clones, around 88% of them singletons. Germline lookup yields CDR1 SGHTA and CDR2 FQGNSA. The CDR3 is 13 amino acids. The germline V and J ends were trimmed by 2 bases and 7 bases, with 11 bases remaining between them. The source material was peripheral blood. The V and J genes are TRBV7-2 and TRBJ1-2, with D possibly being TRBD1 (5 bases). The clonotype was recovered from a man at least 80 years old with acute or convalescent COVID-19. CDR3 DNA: TGTGCCAGCAGCTTATTACAGGCGGCTGGCTACACCTTC. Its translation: CASSLLQAAGYTF.